This T cell receptor beta chain derives from a study of blood T cell repertoires in COVID-19. Study information: Acute and convalescent COVID-19 specimens originated in the United States, Italy and Spain. PBMCs, B-cell-depleted T cells, or T cells provided the cDNA or gDNA that made up the material.

Germline V lookup: CDR1 SGHKS, CDR2 YYEKEE (reference sequence). The length of the CDR3 is 13 residues. Deletions cut 4 bases from V and 4 bases from J, with 11 bases between. In the study's own analysis: Nucleated cell counts were estimated from reference gene primer amplification. Assay used: immunoSEQ multiplex PCR; TCRdb lists only in-frame clones, some missing. From that table come the V and J calls and clone size; the DNA was used to work out D and trimming. The sample gives about 170,000 clones, approximately 90% of which show up once; around 25% is in the top ten. The source is a man aged 60 to 69 with acute or convalescent COVID-19. The genes are TRBV5-5 and TRBJ1-1; D call uncertain. Sequencing was carried out using peripheral blood. This CDR3 reads CASSPEVFTEAFF. The CDR3 bases are TGTGCCAGCAGCCCCGAGGTTTTCACTGAAGCTTTCTTT. The full variable domain, in which reference TRBV5-5 and TRBJ1-1 provide the parts outside the CDR3, is DAGVTQSPTHLIKTRGQQVTLRCSPISGHKSVSWYQQVLGQGPQFIFQYYEKEERGRGNFPDRFSARQFPNYSSELNVNALLLGDSALYLCASSPEVFTEAFFGQGTRLTVV.